The present entry profiles one T cell receptor (beta chain) with its context. Its antigen is currently unknown. V was shortened by 6 bases and J by 0 bases, with 24 bases between the two germline ends. This CDR3 is 19 amino acids long. Germline CDR1 and CDR2: SNHLY and FYNNEI. These data belong to a study of cytotoxic CD8 clonotypes in ibrutinib-treated CLL. Findings and limits, study-wide: Sustained-remission patients were sampled at different times than progressing patients were.

Repertoires were generated with immunoSEQ multiplex PCR, while TCRdb's copy carries only in-frame clones and drops some. The sample yields over 130,000 clones, around 84% seen once. The sequence was obtained from a human donor with chronic lymphocytic leukemia. The specimen was PBMCs, collected after 36 months of ibrutinib treatment. The chain couples TRBV2 to TRBJ1-5; D gene unclear. The CDR3 sequence: CASRPWRLLGNHSNQPQHF. In DNA, the CDR3 is TGTGCCAGCAGGCCTTGGAGGCTCCTCGGGAACCATAGCAATCAGCCCCAGCATTTT. The full variable domain, rest sourced from reference TRBV2 and TRBJ1-5, is EPEVTQTPSHQVTQMGQEVILRCVPISNHLYFYWYRQILGQKVEFLVSFYNNEISEKSEIFDDQFSVERPDGSNFTLKIRSTKLEDSAMYFCASRPWRLLGNHSNQPQHFGDGTRLSIL.